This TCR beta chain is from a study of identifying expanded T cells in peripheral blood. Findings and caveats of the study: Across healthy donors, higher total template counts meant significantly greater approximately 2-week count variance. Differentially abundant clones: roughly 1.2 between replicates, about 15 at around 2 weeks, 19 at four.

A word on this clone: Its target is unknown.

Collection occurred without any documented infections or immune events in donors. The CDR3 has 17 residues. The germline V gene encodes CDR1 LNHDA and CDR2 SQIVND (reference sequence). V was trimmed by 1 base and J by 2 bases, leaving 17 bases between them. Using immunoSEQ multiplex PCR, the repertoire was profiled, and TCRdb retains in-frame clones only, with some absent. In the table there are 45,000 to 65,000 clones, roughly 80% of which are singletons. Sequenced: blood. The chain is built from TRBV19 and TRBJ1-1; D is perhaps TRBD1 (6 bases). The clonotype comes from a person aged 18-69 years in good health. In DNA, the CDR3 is TGTGCCAGTAGTATAGTGGGGGGGCCCGCTACTAACACTGAAGCTTTCTTT. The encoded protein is CASSIVGGPATNTEAFF.